In its sample, the clone carrying this T cell receptor (beta chain) was seen many times. No antigen is known for it. Regions amplified from RNA transcripts were the TCR beta CDR3 regions. An initial round of RT-PCR targeting the TCR CDR3 relied on the HTBI primer set. TCRdb re-called the multiplex PCR reads with MiXCR, one entry per CDR3 protein. The data show over 200,000 distinct CDR3 sequences, 14% to 15% seen once. The record originates from a study of T cells in Graves' hyperthyroidism and ophthalmopathy. Overall study: The blood sample was taken at first diagnosis, before treatment began. Findings and caveats of the study: Progression to ophthalmopathy was predicted a median of roughly seven months early. Ophthalmopathy and stable hyperthyroidism were separated by a 13 V-J model.

This CDR3 spans 14 amino acids. Germline V gives CDR1 SNHLY, CDR2 FYNNEI. The germline V and J ends were trimmed by 7 bases and 3 bases, with 13 bases remaining between them. Used for diagnoses were clinical symptoms, serum thyroxine and TRAb, thyroid ultrasound and orbital computed tomography. The rearrangement links TRBV2 to TRBJ2-1; D remains ambiguous. Sample: blood. The TCR was taken from a woman aged 40 to 49 with Graves' hyperthyroidism that later progressed to Graves' ophthalmopathy. CDR3 sequence: CASNLCVIYNEQFF. CDR3 coding DNA: TGTGCCAGCAATCTCTGCGTGATCTACAATGAGCAGTTCTTC.